In its sample, the clone carrying this TCR beta chain was seen once. The entry originates in a study of blood T cell repertoires in COVID-19. About the research overall: Samples came from the United States, Italy and Spain, spanning acute and convalescent COVID-19. The cDNA or gDNA used as material had been derived from T cells, B-cell-depleted T cells, or PBMCs.

As processed by the authors: How many nucleated cells were present was estimated from reference gene primer amplification. TCRdb keeps only in-frame clones here, not all; method: immunoSEQ multiplex PCR. The V and J calls and the clone size are those of that table, but D and trimming were determined from the DNA. Of 95,000 to 150,000 clones in the sample, roughly 89% were seen once. The V end lost 4 bases, the J end lost 0 bases, and 14 bases lay between the germline ends. This CDR3 spans 16 amino acids. Germline CDR1 is SGHRS and CDR2 is YFSETQ. V and J are TRBV5-1 and TRBJ2-1, with TRBD2 as a possible D gene (6 bases). The sample consisted of peripheral blood. This clonotype was sampled from a man aged 35-49 years with acute or convalescent COVID-19. In nucleotides, the CDR3 is TGCGCCAGCAGCCCTCGGGCGGGGAGCTCCTACAATGAGCAGTTCTTC. It yields the protein CASSPRAGSSYNEQFF. The variable domain in full, completed from reference TRBV5-1 and TRBJ2-1, reads KAGVTQTPRYLIKTRGQQVTLSCSPISGHRSVSWYQQTPGQGLQFLFEYFSETQRNKGNFPGRFSGRQFSNSRSEMNVSTLELGDSALYLCASSPRAGSSYNEQFFGPGTRLTVL.